The next 17 T cell receptor beta chains were all read from a single sample in a study of CD8 T cells in ankylosing spondylitis. MiXCR, applied by TCRdb to the 5' RACE reads, yields one record per CDR3 protein. The sample contains 29,000 or so distinct CDR3 sequences, less than 5.5% of which appear only once. The material sequenced was blood, either unsorted or a sorted T cell fraction (not recorded which). The receptors come from a female donor with ankylosing spondylitis or in good health (not recorded which).

This clonotype appeared many times. V and J are TRBV9 and TRBJ2-7, with TRBD1 matching over 8 bases. Germline V CDR1 and CDR2: SGDLS, YYNGEE. The CDR3 sequence is 15 residues long. J gave up 2 bases and V 2 bases, and 6 bases lay outside the gene matches. For the CDR3, the DNA is TGTGCCAGCAGCGTTGGGGGACAGGATACCTACGAGCAGTACTTC. This encodes CASSVGGQDTYEQYF.

A few counts support this clonotype. The chain combines TRBV9 with TRBJ2-3; 9 bases line up with TRBD2. Germline CDR1 reads SGDLS; CDR2 reads YYNGEE. This CDR3 has 18 amino acids. The V segment lost 0 bases and the J segment 0 bases; nucleotides outside the gene matches: 8. The CDR3 spells CASSVASGRKTSTDTQYF. CDR3 DNA: TGTGCCAGCAGCGTAGCGAGCGGGAGGAAGACTAGCACAGATACGCAGTATTTT.

This clonotype appeared a few times. The V call is TRBV9, the J call TRBJ1-6, with no clear D. CDR3 length: 15 residues. V was shortened by 0 bases and J by 5 bases, with 9 bases between the two germline ends. CDR1 and CDR2 from the germline V gene are SGDLS and YYNGEE. The CDR3 DNA reads as TGTGCCAGCAGCGTAGGGCAGGCCAATAATTCACCCCTCCACTTT. Its translation: CASSVGQANNSPLHF.

This clonotype was detected ten times or more. The V gene is TRBV9, the J gene TRBJ2-3, with 8 bases that match TRBD2. This CDR3 comprises 16 residues. Germline V lookup: CDR1 SGDLS, CDR2 YYNGEE. The V and J ends lost 0 bases and 2 bases, in that order; junction bases with no gene match: 5. The CDR3 DNA follows: TGTGCCAGCAGCGTAGAGGGTAGCGGGACCACAGATACGCAGTATTTT. It translates to CASSVEGSGTTDTQYF.

This clonotype was observed once. V is TRBV9 and J is TRBJ2-7; D is possibly TRBD1 (6 bases). Germline V gives CDR1 SGDLS, CDR2 YYNGEE. There are 15 residues in the CDR3. The V and J ends lost 0 bases and 6 bases respectively, with 16 bases between them. The CDR3 nucleotides read TGTGCCAGCAGCGTAGCGACAGGAAACCTGTGCGAGCAGTACTTC. Its translation: CASSVATGNLCEQYF.

This clonotype has a count of ten or more. The gene calls are TRBV9 and TRBJ1-1; tentatively, D is TRBD1 (6 bases). Between the trimmed V and J ends, which lost 5 bases and 1 base, there was a span of 15 bases. Germline V gene data show CDR1 as SGDLS and CDR2 as YYNGEE. The CDR3 contains 15 residues. The CDR3 loop is CASRAREGQNTEAFF. As DNA, the CDR3 is TGTGCCAGCAGAGCTAGAGAGGGACAGAACACTGAAGCTTTCTTT.

This chain links TRBV9 with TRBJ1-2; maybe TRBD1 (5 bases). CDR1 and CDR2 from the germline V gene are SGDLS and YYNGEE. The CDR3 has 15 amino acids. V shed 2 bases and J shed 8 bases, with 19 bases lying between them. CDR3 nucleotides: TGTGCCAGCAGCGTCGGGGTGGAGCAGGGAAAAGGCTACACCTTC. Amino acids: CASSVGVEQGKGYTF. Looking up the rest from reference TRBV9 and TRBJ1-2 gives the full variable domain: DSGVTQTPKHLITATGQRVTLRCSPRSGDLSVYWYQQSLDQGLQFLIQYYNGEERAKGNILERFSAQQFPDLHSELNLSSLELGDSALYFCASSVGVEQGKGYTFGSGTRLTVV.

The chain links TRBV9 to TRBJ2-7; 8 bases line up with TRBD2. The J segment lost 2 bases and the V segment lost 0 bases, leaving 4 bases of the junction unmatched. CDR1 and CDR2 (germline): SGDLS, YYNGEE. The CDR3 is 15 amino acids. Written as DNA, the CDR3 is TGTGCCAGCAGCGTAGAGACCGGGGGGGCCTACGAGCAGTACTTC. It is translated as CASSVETGGAYEQYF.

This clonotype has at least ten counts. This sequence joins TRBV9 and TRBJ1-2, with a tentative D call TRBD1 (5 bases). CDR1 and CDR2 from the germline V gene are SGDLS and YYNGEE. Trimming removed 0 bases from V and 3 bases from J, with 12 bases in between. There are 15 residues in the CDR3. CDR3 nucleotide sequence: TGTGCCAGCAGCGTAGATGGGCAGGGCGACTATGGCTACACCTTC. Its translation: CASSVDGQGDYGYTF.

At least ten counts were recorded for this clonotype. The chain carries TRBV9 and TRBJ1-2, with D possibly matching TRBD1 (6 bases). The CDR3 is 13 amino acids. The germline V and J ends were trimmed by 0 bases and 3 bases, with 6 bases remaining between them. The germline gives CDR1 SGDLS, CDR2 YYNGEE. The CDR3 reads CASSVDRDYGYTF. The CDR3 bases are TGTGCCAGCAGCGTAGACAGGGACTATGGCTACACCTTC. Full variable domain (rest looked up from reference TRBV9 and TRBJ1-2): DSGVTQTPKHLITATGQRVTLRCSPRSGDLSVYWYQQSLDQGLQFLIQYYNGEERAKGNILERFSAQQFPDLHSELNLSSLELGDSALYFCASSVDRDYGYTFGSGTRLTVV.

This clonotype was seen more than once but under ten times. The rearrangement links TRBV9 to TRBJ2-3; possible D gene TRBD2, 6 bases. Trimming left V 5 bases short and J 4 bases short, with 26 bases between. The germline V gene has CDR1 SGDLS and CDR2 YYNGEE. The length of the CDR3 is 18 residues. For the CDR3, the DNA is TGTGCCAGCAGTCCTGGCATGGGTAGCGGAGTTGCACCAGATACGCAGTATTTT. It yields the protein CASSPGMGSGVAPDTQYF.

This clonotype was observed a handful of times. The chain has TRBV9 and TRBJ2-5; tentatively, D is TRBD2 (6 bases). Germline CDR1 and CDR2: SGDLS and YYNGEE. V shed 3 bases and J shed 5 bases, with 14 bases lying between them. The CDR3 extends over 14 amino acids. CDR3 nucleotide sequence: TGTGCCAGCAGCGACTGGAGGGCCGGTGAGACCCAGTACTTC. It translates to CASSDWRAGETQYF. Variable domain in full (rest from reference TRBV9 and TRBJ2-5): DSGVTQTPKHLITATGQRVTLRCSPRSGDLSVYWYQQSLDQGLQFLIQYYNGEERAKGNILERFSAQQFPDLHSELNLSSLELGDSALYFCASSDWRAGETQYFGPGTRLLVL.

This clonotype was counted a few times. The chain links TRBV9 to TRBJ1-3; 7 positions match TRBD1. Trimming took 4 bases from V and 4 from J; bases not matched to a gene: 14. CDR1 SGDLS and CDR2 YYNGEE come from the germline V gene. This CDR3 comprises 17 residues. The CDR3 coding sequence is TGTGCCAGCAGCCCGCACGGCGACAGGGTGGGGGGAAACACCATATATTTT. It translates to CASSPHGDRVGGNTIYF. Drawing the rest from reference TRBV9 and TRBJ1-3, the complete variable domain is DSGVTQTPKHLITATGQRVTLRCSPRSGDLSVYWYQQSLDQGLQFLIQYYNGEERAKGNILERFSAQQFPDLHSELNLSSLELGDSALYFCASSPHGDRVGGNTIYFGEGSWLTVV.

This clonotype came up many times. This sequence joins TRBV9 and TRBJ2-1; D perhaps matches TRBD2 (5 bases). The germline V gene has CDR1 SGDLS and CDR2 YYNGEE. Deletions cut 4 bases from V and 5 bases from J, with 16 bases between. This CDR3 spans 15 amino acids. The CDR3 reads CASSSDPGTNNEQFF. The CDR3 DNA is TGTGCCAGCAGCTCAGATCCGGGAACAAACAATGAGCAGTTCTTC.

This clonotype came up many times. The chain joins TRBV9 to TRBJ1-3; the D is unclear. The CDR3 runs 14 residues. Trimming took 0 bases from V and 4 from J, leaving 8 bases between them. Germline V gives CDR1 SGDLS, CDR2 YYNGEE. The CDR3 sequence is CASSVESIGNTIYF. DNA for the CDR3: TGTGCCAGCAGCGTAGAGTCAATCGGAAACACCATATATTTT. The entire variable domain, with the rest obtained from reference TRBV9 and TRBJ1-3, is as follows: DSGVTQTPKHLITATGQRVTLRCSPRSGDLSVYWYQQSLDQGLQFLIQYYNGEERAKGNILERFSAQQFPDLHSELNLSSLELGDSALYFCASSVESIGNTIYFGEGSWLTVV.

Ten or more counts support this clonotype. The V gene is TRBV9, the J gene TRBJ1-2, with 11 bases identical to TRBD1. The V segment lost 3 bases and the J segment 4 bases; nucleotides outside the gene matches: 5. Germline CDR1 is SGDLS and CDR2 is YYNGEE. The CDR3 has 15 amino acids. The chain's CDR3 is CASSGTGGAGYGYTF. CDR3 bases: TGTGCCAGCAGCGGGACAGGGGGCGCTGGCTATGGCTACACCTTC. The full variable domain, in which reference TRBV9 and TRBJ1-2 provide the parts outside the CDR3, is DSGVTQTPKHLITATGQRVTLRCSPRSGDLSVYWYQQSLDQGLQFLIQYYNGEERAKGNILERFSAQQFPDLHSELNLSSLELGDSALYFCASSGTGGAGYGYTFGSGTRLTVV.

This clonotype is labeled as medium-sized (0.01 to 0.1%). The chain combines TRBV9 with TRBJ2-7, with 8 bases fitting TRBD2. V was pared by 0 bases and J by 2 bases, with 7 bases of the junction left unmatched. The CDR3 sequence is 16 residues long. The germline V gene encodes CDR1 SGDLS and CDR2 YYNGEE. CDR3 DNA: TGTGCCAGCAGCGTAGCTTCCAGCGGGAGCACCTACGAGCAGTACTTC. Translating gives CASSVASSGSTYEQYF.